The 9 T cell receptor beta chains below come from one sample, sequenced in a study of T cells in Graves' hyperthyroidism and ophthalmopathy. From RNA transcripts, TCR beta CDR3 regions were amplified. Researchers ran a first-round RT-PCR on the TCR CDR3 using the HTBI primer set. TCRdb called the multiplex PCR reads again in MiXCR, with one record for every CDR3 protein. The sample records over 650,000 distinct CDR3 sequences, roughly 45% being singletons. Sample: peripheral blood or thyroid tissue (not recorded which). The receptor source for this set is an adult man with Graves' disease, either hyperthyroidism or ophthalmopathy (not recorded which).

This chain connects TRBV7-8 to TRBJ2-5; a weak D match, TRBD1 (5 bases). Deletions cut 2 bases from V and 4 bases from J, with 11 bases between. The germline gives CDR1 SGHVS, CDR2 FQNEAQ. The CDR3 spans 14 residues. CDR3 sequence: CASSLQAGSETQYF. The CDR3 nucleotides read TGTGCCAGCAGCTTACAGGCAGGGTCAGAGACCCAGTACTTC.

Comments on this clonotype: A read error may be the cause here, since a much bigger clone is one base away. The chain combines TRBV10-3 with TRBJ2-7; 7 bases fit TRBD2. CDR3 length: 15 residues. V lost 0 bases to trimming and J lost 2 bases; unmatched junction nucleotides: 4. CDR1 ENHRY and CDR2 SYGVKD come from the germline V gene. The CDR3 loop is CAISESVGGPYEQYF. CDR3 in DNA: TGTGCCATCAGTGAGTCCGTGGGAGGGCCCTACGAGCAGTACTTC.

Ten or more counts support this clonotype. The genes are TRBV12-3 or TRBV12-4 and TRBJ1-1; 7 nucleotides match TRBD1. This CDR3 is built from 15 residues. V lost 6 bases, J lost 0 bases, and 7 bases stayed unmatched. The CDR3 DNA sequence: TGTGCCAGCAGCCGGACAGGTAGTATGAACACTGAAGCTTTCTTT. It is translated as CASSRTGSMNTEAFF.

This clonotype was counted once. The chain is built from TRBV20-1 and TRBJ1-2; no definite D call. Deletions cut 3 bases from V and 4 bases from J, with 24 bases between. The CDR3 covers 17 residues. Germline V gene lookup returns CDR1 DFQATT and CDR2 SNEGSKA (reference sequence). The CDR3 loop reads CSASLQKSRTDPYGYTF. In DNA, the CDR3 is TGCAGTGCTAGCTTACAAAAATCAAGGACGGATCCCTATGGCTACACCTTC.

This clonotype was counted many times. V and J are TRBV10-3 and TRBJ1-5; TRBD1 matches 10 bases. J was trimmed by 5 bases and V by 0 bases; bases with no gene match: 4. The CDR3 covers 16 residues. The germline V gene encodes CDR1 ENHRY and CDR2 SYGVKD. CDR3: CAISESGTGEYQPQHF. For the CDR3, the DNA is TGTGCCATCAGTGAGTCGGGGACAGGGGAGTATCAGCCCCAGCATTTT.

The chain recombines TRBV5-5 with TRBJ1-5; TRBD1 aligns across 11 bases. CDR1 and CDR2 (germline): SGHKS, YYEKEE (reference sequence). The CDR3 runs to 15 residues. The ends lost 4 bases at V and 9 bases at J; junction bases unmatched: 9. CDR3 in DNA: TGTGCCAGCAGCATGTGGGACAGGGGGATTTCGCCCCAGCATTTT. The encoded protein is CASSMWDRGISPQHF.

The chain couples TRBV19 to TRBJ1-2; 8 bases are shared with TRBD1. V shed 3 bases, J shed 3 bases, and the junction held 9 bases outside the gene matches. Germline V gene sequence: CDR1 LNHDA, CDR2 SQIVND (reference sequence). The CDR3 spans 16 residues. The CDR3, as DNA: TGTGCCAGTAGTATCTCTTCGTGGGGACAGGACTATGGCTACACCTTC. It specifies CASSISSWGQDYGYTF.

The rearrangement joins TRBV10-2 to TRBJ1-2; possible D gene TRBD1, 5 bases. Looked up from germline, CDR1 is WSHSY and CDR2 is SAAADI. The V end was cut by 6 bases, the J end by 4 bases, with 15 bases between. There are 14 residues in the CDR3. CDR3 residues: CASSQKAGTYGYTF. The DNA of the CDR3 is TGCGCCAGCAGCCAAAAAGCGGGGACCTATGGCTACACCTTC.

This clonotype was seen many times. V and J are TRBV24-1 and TRBJ1-2; maybe TRBD1 (5 bases). The germline V gene has CDR1 KGHDR and CDR2 SFDVKD. V lost 7 bases and J lost 3, with 14 bases in between. There are 14 residues in the CDR3. CDR3 in amino acids: CATSSPDRYYGYTF. The DNA for the CDR3 is TGTGCCACCAGCTCGCCCGACAGATACTATGGCTACACCTTC.